The present TCR beta chain was sequenced within a study of graft-versus-host responses after intestinal transplantation. The overall study: The recipients all started with anti-thymocyte globulin induction and then took tacrolimus and steroids for roughly 3 years.

Trimming at V came to 3 bases and at J to 8 bases, leaving 2 bases not matched to a gene. The CDR3 sequence is 12 residues long. The germline V gene encodes CDR1 SGHRS and CDR2 YFSETQ. The culture paired around 200,000 irradiated violet-dye-labeled stimulators with around 200,000 CFSE-labeled responders. Generated by immunoSEQ multiplex PCR, the TCRdb table keeps only in-frame clones and is missing some. The table lists 10,000 or so clones, 35% to 40% of them singletons, with about 13% in the top ten. The sequence came from a human patient who received an intestinal transplant. Sequencing used alloreactive CD8+ T cells from a mixed lymphocyte reaction culture, obtained before intestinal transplant. Subset here: CFSE-low proliferating T cells sorted from approximately six-day pre-transplant mixed lymphocyte reaction (GvH or HvG direction). The chain combines TRBV5-1 with TRBJ2-1; 7 bases match TRBD2. The CDR3 region is CASSWAGDEQFF. DNA of the CDR3: TGCGCCAGCAGCTGGGCGGGGGATGAGCAGTTCTTC.